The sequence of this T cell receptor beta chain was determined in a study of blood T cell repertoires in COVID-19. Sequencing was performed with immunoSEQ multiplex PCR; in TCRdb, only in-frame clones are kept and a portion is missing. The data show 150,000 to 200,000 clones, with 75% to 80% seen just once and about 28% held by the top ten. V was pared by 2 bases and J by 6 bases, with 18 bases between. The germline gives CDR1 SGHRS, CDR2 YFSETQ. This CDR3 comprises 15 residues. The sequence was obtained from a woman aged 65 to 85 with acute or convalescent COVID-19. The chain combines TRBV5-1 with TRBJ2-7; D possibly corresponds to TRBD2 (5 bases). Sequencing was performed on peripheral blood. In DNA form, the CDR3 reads TGCGCCAGCAGCTTAAACGGGAATGAGAAGGTCGAGCAGTACTTC. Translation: CASSLNGNEKVEQYF. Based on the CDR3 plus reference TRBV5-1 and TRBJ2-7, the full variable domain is KAGVTQTPRYLIKTRGQQVTLSCSPISGHRSVSWYQQTPGQGLQFLFEYFSETQRNKGNFPGRFSGRQFSNSRSEMNVSTLELGDSALYLCASSLNGNEKVEQYFGPGTRLTVT.